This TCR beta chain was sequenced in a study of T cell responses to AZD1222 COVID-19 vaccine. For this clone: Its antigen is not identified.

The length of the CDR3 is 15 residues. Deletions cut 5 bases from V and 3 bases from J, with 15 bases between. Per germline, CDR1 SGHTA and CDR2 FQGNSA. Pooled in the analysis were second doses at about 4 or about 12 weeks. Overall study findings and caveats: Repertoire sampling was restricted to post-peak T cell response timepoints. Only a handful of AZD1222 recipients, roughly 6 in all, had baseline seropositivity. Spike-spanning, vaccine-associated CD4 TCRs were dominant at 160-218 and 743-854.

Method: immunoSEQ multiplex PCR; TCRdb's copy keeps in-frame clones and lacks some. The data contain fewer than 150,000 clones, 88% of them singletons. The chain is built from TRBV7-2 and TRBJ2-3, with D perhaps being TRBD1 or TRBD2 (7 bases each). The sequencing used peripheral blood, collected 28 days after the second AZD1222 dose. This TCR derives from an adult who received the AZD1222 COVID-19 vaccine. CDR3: CASSRQGGRTDTQYF. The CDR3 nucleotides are TGTGCCAGCAGCAGACAGGGCGGGAGAACAGATACGCAGTATTTT.